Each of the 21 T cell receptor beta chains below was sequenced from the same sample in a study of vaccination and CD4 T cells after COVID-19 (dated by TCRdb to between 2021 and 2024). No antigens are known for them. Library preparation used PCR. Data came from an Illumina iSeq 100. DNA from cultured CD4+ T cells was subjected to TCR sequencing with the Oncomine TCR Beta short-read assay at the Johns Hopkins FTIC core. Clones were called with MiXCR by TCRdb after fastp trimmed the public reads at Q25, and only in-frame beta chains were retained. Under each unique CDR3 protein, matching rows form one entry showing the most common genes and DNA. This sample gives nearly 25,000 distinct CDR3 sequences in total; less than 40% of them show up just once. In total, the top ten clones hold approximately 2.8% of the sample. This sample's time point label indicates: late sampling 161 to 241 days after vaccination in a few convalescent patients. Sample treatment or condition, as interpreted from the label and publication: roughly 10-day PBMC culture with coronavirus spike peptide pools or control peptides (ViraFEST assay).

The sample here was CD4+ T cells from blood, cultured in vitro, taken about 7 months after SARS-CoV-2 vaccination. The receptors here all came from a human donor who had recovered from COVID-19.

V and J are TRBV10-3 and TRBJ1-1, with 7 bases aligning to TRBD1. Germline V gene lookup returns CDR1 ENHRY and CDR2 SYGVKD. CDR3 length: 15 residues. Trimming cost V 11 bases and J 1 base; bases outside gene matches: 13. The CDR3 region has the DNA TGTGCCTCCCAGGTTCGACAGGGTGCGAACACTGAAGCTTTCTTT. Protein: CASQVRQGANTEAFF.

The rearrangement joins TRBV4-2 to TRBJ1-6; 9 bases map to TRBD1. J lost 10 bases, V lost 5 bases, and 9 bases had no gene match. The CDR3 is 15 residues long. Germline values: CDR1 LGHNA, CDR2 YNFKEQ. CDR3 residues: CASSARDRVGSPLHF. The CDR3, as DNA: TGTGCCAGCAGCGCCCGGGACAGGGTCGGGTCACCCCTCCACTTT.

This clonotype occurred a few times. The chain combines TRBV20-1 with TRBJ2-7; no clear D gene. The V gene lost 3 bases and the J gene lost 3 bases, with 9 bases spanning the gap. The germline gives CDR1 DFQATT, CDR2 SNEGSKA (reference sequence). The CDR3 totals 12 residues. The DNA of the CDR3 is TGCAGTGCTAGTCCGGATGGCTACGAGCAGTACTTC. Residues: CSASPDGYEQYF.

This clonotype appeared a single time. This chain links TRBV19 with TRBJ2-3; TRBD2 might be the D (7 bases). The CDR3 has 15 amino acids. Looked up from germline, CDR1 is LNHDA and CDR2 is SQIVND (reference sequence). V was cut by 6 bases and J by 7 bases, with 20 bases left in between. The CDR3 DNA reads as TGTGCCAGTAGGCGACTAGGCGGGGGCACTAATACGCAGTATTTT. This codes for CASRRLGGGTNTQYF.

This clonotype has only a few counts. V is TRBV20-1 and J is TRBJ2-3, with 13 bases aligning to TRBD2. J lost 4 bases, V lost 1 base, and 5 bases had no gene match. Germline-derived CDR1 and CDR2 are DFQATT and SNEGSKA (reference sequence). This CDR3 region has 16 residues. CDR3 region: CSARGTSGRGADTQYF. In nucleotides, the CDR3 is TGCAGTGCTAGAGGGACTAGCGGGAGAGGCGCAGATACGCAGTATTTT.

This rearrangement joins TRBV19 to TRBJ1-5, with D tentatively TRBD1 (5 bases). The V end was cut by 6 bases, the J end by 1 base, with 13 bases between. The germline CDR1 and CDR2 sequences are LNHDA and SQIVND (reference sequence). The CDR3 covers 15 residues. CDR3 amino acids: CASSLGAVSNQPQHF. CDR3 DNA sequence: TGTGCCAGTAGCCTAGGGGCGGTAAGCAATCAGCCCCAGCATTTT.

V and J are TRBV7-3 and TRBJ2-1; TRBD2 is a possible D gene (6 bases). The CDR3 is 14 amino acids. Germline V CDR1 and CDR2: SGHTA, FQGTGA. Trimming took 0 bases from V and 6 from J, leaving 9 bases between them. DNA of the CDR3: TGTGCCAGCAGCTTAACCCCTAGCGTCAATGAGCAGTTCTTC. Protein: CASSLTPSVNEQFF.

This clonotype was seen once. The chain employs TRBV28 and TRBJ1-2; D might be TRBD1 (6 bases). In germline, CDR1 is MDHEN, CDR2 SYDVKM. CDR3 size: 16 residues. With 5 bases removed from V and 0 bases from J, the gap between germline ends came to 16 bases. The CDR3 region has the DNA TGTGCCAGCAGTCTCAGCTCAGGGGCGTCTAACTATGGCTACACCTTC. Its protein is CASSLSSGASNYGYTF.

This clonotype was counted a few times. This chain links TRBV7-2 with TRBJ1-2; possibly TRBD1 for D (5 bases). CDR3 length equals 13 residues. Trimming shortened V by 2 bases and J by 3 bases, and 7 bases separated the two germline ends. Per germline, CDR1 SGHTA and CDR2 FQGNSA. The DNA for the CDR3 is TGTGCCAGCAGCTTATTGGGGGACTATGGCTACACCTTC. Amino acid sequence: CASSLLGDYGYTF.

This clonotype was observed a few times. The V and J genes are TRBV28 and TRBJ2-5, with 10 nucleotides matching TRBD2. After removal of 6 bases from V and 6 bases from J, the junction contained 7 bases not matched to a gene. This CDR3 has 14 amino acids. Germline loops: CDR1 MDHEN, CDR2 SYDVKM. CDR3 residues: CASRGLAEGKTQYF. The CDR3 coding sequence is TGTGCCAGCAGAGGACTAGCGGAGGGCAAGACCCAGTACTTC.

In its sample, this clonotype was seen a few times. This chain's CDR3 is CSATRTSGTNNEQFF. The CDR3 nucleotides read TGCAGTGCCACCCGAACTAGCGGGACCAACAATGAGCAGTTCTTC. The V and J genes are TRBV20-1 and TRBJ2-1; 10 nucleotides line up with TRBD2. V shed 6 bases, J shed 5 bases, and the junction held 10 bases outside the gene matches. This CDR3 comprises 15 residues. In germline, CDR1 is DFQATT, CDR2 SNEGSKA (reference sequence).

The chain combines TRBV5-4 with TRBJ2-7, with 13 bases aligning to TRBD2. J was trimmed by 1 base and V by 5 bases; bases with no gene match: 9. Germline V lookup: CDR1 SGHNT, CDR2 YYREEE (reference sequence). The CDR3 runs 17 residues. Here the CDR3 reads CASSQGLAGAGSYEQYF. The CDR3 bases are TGTGCCAGCAGTCAAGGACTAGCGGGAGCAGGGTCCTACGAGCAGTACTTC.

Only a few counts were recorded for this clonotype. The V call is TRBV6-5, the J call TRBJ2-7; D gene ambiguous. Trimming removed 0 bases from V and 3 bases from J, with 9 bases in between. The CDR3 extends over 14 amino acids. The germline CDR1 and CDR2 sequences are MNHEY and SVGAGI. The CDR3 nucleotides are TGTGCCAGCAGTTACTCTTATCTGGGCTACGAGCAGTACTTC. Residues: CASSYSYLGYEQYF.

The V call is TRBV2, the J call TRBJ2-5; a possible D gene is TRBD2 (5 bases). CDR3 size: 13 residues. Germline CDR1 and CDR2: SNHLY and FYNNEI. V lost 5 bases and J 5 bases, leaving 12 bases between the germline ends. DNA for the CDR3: TGTGCCAGCAGTCCGGACTTATTGGAGACCCAGTACTTC. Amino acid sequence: CASSPDLLETQYF.

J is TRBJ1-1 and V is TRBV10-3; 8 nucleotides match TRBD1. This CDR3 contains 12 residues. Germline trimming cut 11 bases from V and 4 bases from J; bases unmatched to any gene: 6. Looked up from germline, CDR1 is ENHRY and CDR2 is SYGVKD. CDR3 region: CAGRTGGTEAFF. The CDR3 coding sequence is TGTGCCGGACGAACAGGGGGCACTGAAGCTTTCTTT.

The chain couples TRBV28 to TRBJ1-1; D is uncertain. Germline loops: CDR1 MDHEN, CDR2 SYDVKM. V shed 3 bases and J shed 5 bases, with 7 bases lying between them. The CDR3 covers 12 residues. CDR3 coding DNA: TGTGCCAGCAGTTTGGGGTGGACTGAAGCTTTCTTT. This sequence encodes CASSLGWTEAFF.

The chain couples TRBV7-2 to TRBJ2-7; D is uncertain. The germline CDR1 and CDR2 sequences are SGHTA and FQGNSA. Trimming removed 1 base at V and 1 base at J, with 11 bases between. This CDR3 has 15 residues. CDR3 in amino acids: CASSLVGTVSYEQYF. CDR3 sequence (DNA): TGTGCCAGCAGCTTAGTGGGTACTGTTTCCTACGAGCAGTACTTC.

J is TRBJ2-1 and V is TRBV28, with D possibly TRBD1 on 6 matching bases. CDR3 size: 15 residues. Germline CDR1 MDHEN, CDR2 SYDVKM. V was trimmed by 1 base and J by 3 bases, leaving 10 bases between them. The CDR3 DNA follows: TGTGCCAGCAGTTTATTTCTAGGGGGCTACAATGAGCAGTTCTTC. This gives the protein CASSLFLGGYNEQFF.

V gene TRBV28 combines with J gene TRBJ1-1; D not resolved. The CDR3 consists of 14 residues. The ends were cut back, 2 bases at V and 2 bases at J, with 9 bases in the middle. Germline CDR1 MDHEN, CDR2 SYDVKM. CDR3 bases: TGTGCCAGCAGTTTAATAGACCTAAACACTGAAGCTTTCTTT. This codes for CASSLIDLNTEAFF.

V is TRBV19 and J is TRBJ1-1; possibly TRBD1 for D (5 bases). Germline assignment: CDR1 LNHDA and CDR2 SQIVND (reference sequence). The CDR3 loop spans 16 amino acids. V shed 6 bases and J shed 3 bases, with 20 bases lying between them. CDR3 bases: TGTGCCAGTAGCAAAACTAACAGGTCACCGTACACTGAAGCTTTCTTT. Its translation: CASSKTNRSPYTEAFF.

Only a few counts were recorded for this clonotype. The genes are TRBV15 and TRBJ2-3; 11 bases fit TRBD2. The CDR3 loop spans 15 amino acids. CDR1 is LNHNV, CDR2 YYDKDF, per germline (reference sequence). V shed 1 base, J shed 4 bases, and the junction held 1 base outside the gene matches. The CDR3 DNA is TGTGCCACCAGCAGAGGGGGACTAGCGGCAGATACGCAGTATTTT. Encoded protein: CATSRGGLAADTQYF.